These T cell receptor beta chains were read from a single sample in a study of CD8 T cells in Susac syndrome. Each CDR3 protein is one row after TCRdb ran MiXCR on the immunoSEQ multiplex PCR reads. The data contain hundreds of thousands of distinct CDR3 sequences, approximately 95% of them singletons. The specimen was CD4+ T cells from PBMCs. The receptor set was obtained from a human donor with multiple sclerosis. Each CDR3 is given with its conserved first and last residue. Fields, in order: D gene, CDR3 length, V gene, J gene, clone size, CDR3 DNA, CDR3 protein. A D gene is named only where the DNA matches it firmly. Not every row has a clone size; where given, it reads once, few, many or a size class.

>-|14|TRBV3-1|TRBJ2-6|-
TGTGCCAGCAATTACGGGGCCGGGGCCAACGTCCTGACTTTC
CASNYGAGANVLTF
>-|15|TRBV5-1|TRBJ2-6|-
TGCGCCAGCAGTCGCCCGGGCCCTGGGGCCAACGTCCTGACTTTC
CASSRPGPGANVLTF
>TRBD2|13|TRBV20-1|TRBJ2-7|-
TGCAGTGCCCTTAGCGGGAGGGCCAACGAGCAGTACTTC
CSALSGRANEQYF
>-|13|TRBV20-1|TRBJ1-4|-
TGCAGTGCCCGAGGCGCGGGAGGTGAAAAACTGTTTTTT
CSARGAGGEKLFF
>-|11|TRBV29-1|TRBJ1-2|once
TGCAGCGCCTGGGCTAACTATGGCTACACCTTC
CSAWANYGYTF
>-|12|TRBV29-1|TRBJ2-2|-
-
CSVAWGSGELLF
>-|14|TRBV2|TRBJ2-3|-
TGTGCCAGCAGTGAAGGCACTATCACAGATACGCAGTATTTT
CASSEGTITDTQYF
>-|13|TRBV25-1|TRBJ2-3|-
TGTGCCAGCAGTCGGTGGATTGCAGATACGCAGTATTTT
CASSRWIADTQYF
>-|13|TRBV3-1|TRBJ2-2|-
TGTGCCAGCAGCCAACAGGGATCCGGGGAGCTGTTTTTT
CASSQQGSGELFF
>TRBD1|14|TRBV9|TRBJ2-7|-
TGTGCCAGCAGCGTAGCACCGGACAGGGACGAGCAGTACTTC
CASSVAPDRDEQYF
>-|13|TRBV20-1|TRBJ1-1|-
TGCAGTGCTAGAGATGGGCGGGGCACTGAAGCTTTCTTT
CSARDGRGTEAFF
>-|13|TRBV20-1|TRBJ2-3|-
TGCAGTGCTAGAGTTCTAAACACAGATACGCAGTATTTT
CSARVLNTDTQYF
>-|14|TRBV3-1|TRBJ1-1|-
TGTGCCAGCAGCCAAGATTTTCGAAACACTGAAGCTTTCTTT
CASSQDFRNTEAFF
>-|12|TRBV20-1|TRBJ2-2|-
TGCAGTGCTAGTTCGGGGGCCGGGGAGCTGTTTTTT
CSASSGAGELFF
>TRBD1|16|TRBV2|TRBJ2-5|-
TGTGCCAGCAGACTCGACAGGGGTTCGGGCGGGGAGACCCAGTACTTC
CASRLDRGSGGETQYF
>TRBD1|16|TRBV10-3|TRBJ2-5|-
TGTGCCATCAGTGATGGACAGGGGGCTCCAGGAGAGACCCAGTACTTC
CAISDGQGAPGETQYF
>-|13|TRBV3-1|TRBJ2-1|-
TGTGCCAGCAGCTGGAGGGGGGCGAATGAGCAGTTCTTC
CASSWRGANEQFF
>TRBD2|18|TRBV3-1|TRBJ2-5|-
TGTGCCAGCAGCCAAGATTTGTCTAGCGGGAGGGCCGGTGAGACCCAGTACTTC
CASSQDLSSGRAGETQYF
>TRBD2|15|TRBV11-2|TRBJ2-7|-
TGTGCCAGCAGCGTAGGACTAGCGGGAGTAGGCGAGCAGTACTTC
CASSVGLAGVGEQYF
>-|13|TRBV3-1|TRBJ2-1|-
TGTGCCAGCAGCCAAGAGGTCCAGCGGGAGCAGTTCTTC
CASSQEVQREQFF
>-|16|TRBV3-1|TRBJ1-6|-
TGTGCCAGCAGCCAAGACCGCCTCCTAGAGGGTTCACCCCTCCACTTT
CASSQDRLLEGSPLHF
>TRBD2|16|TRBV12-3/TRBV12-4|TRBJ2-3|-
TGTGCCAGCAGCCGTCGGGGGACTAGCGGTACAGATACGCAGTATTTT
CASSRRGTSGTDTQYF
>-|12|TRBV2|TRBJ2-5|-
TGTGCCAGCAGAGACGGAGATGAGACCCAGTACTTC
CASRDGDETQYF
>-|15|TRBV3-1|TRBJ2-5|-
TGTGCCAGCAGCCCGCCGGGGCGGTACCAAGAGACCCAGTACTTC
CASSPPGRYQETQYF
>TRBD2|18|TRBV20-1|TRBJ2-1|once
TGCAGTGCTAGATCCGGGACTAGCGGGACAATCTCCTACAATGAGCAGTTCTTC
CSARSGTSGTISYNEQFF
>-|14|TRBV20-1|TRBJ2-7|-
TGCAGTGCTAGAGATCCGGGGGTGGGCTACGAGCAGTACTTC
CSARDPGVGYEQYF
>-|14|TRBV4-2|TRBJ2-5|-
TGTGCCAGCAGCCTTCGTTCCAGGGGAGAGACCCAGTACTTC
CASSLRSRGETQYF
>-|14|TRBV7-2|TRBJ2-1|-
TGTGCCAGCAGCTCCCCGGAAAGCCGATCTCGGCAGTTCTTC
CASSSPESRSRQFF
>TRBD1|15|TRBV2|TRBJ1-2|-
TGTGCCAGCAGTGCTAGACAGGGAGGAAGCTATGGCTACACCTTC
CASSARQGGSYGYTF
>TRBD2|15|TRBV29-1|TRBJ2-3|-
TGCAGCGTTGATGGGGTGGCGGGAGGGCTCGATACGCAGTATTTT
CSVDGVAGGLDTQYF
>-|15|TRBV12-3/TRBV12-4|TRBJ2-4|-
TGTGCCAGCAGTGCAGGGAAGGCCTGGAAAAACATTCAGTACTTC
CASSAGKAWKNIQYF
>-|15|TRBV2|TRBJ2-7|-
TGTGCCAGCAGGCAGTCCAGGGATTACTCCTACGAGCAGTACTTC
CASRQSRDYSYEQYF
>-|13|TRBV5-1|TRBJ2-7|-
TGCGCCAGCAGCCTCACCCGCCGGGGGGAGCAGTACTTC
CASSLTRRGEQYF